Listed below are T cell receptor beta chains from one sample, sequenced in a study of cytomegalovirus exposure and HLA in healthy donors. Assay: immunoSEQ multiplex PCR; the TCRdb copy retains only in-frame clones and omits some. The sample records 100,000 to 150,000 clones, about 88% being singletons. Sequenced material: PBMCs. Every receptor here comes from a young woman in good health and CMV-seronegative. CDR3s include the opening cysteine and the closing phenylalanine or tryptophan. The D gene is left open where the match is weak. Size is omitted from some rows. Given values are once, few, many or a class for expanded clones.

>TRBD1|TRBJ1-1|-|TRBV30
TGTGCCTGGAGCTCGGGACAGCTGATATTCCCTGAAGCTTTCTTT
CAWSSGQLIFPEAFF
>-|TRBJ1-6|few|TRBV30
TGTGCCTGTCTAGCCGGGAGCCTAAATAATTCACCCCTCCACTTT
CACLAGSLNNSPLHF
>TRBD1|TRBJ2-7|-|TRBV10-3
TGTGCCATCACCTCCGGGACAGGTCCTTACGAGCAGTACTTC
CAITSGTGPYEQYF
>TRBD1|TRBJ1-2|-|TRBV27
TGTGCCACCAAGGACAGGGAACACTATGGCTACACCTTC
CATKDREHYGYTF
>TRBD1|TRBJ1-2|-|TRBV27
TGTGCCAGCAGTGGGCCCGGGACAGGGTCCTTTGGCTACACCTTC
CASSGPGTGSFGYTF
>TRBD1|TRBJ1-2|-|TRBV14
TGTGCCAGCAGCACCCTGACAGGGTCTAACTATGGCTACACCTTC
CASSTLTGSNYGYTF
>-|TRBJ1-4|-|TRBV7-9
TGTGCCAGCAGCCCGGGGGTTAGTGAAAAACTGTTTTTT
CASSPGVSEKLFF
>-|TRBJ2-6|-|TRBV9
TGTGCCAGCAGCGTGCGGCGGGCGGGAAACTCTGGGGCCAACGTCCTGACTTTC
CASSVRRAGNSGANVLTF
>-|TRBJ1-5|-|TRBV28
TGTGCCAGCAAGGTTTTAGGGAGTTTATGGAATCAGCCCCAGCATTTT
CASKVLGSLWNQPQHF
>TRBD2|TRBJ2-2|-|TRBV28
TGTGCCAGCAGTTTCGAGGGACTAGCTCTCACCGGGGAGCTGTTTTTT
CASSFEGLALTGELFF
>TRBD1|TRBJ1-6|-|TRBV10-1
TGCGCCAGCAGGGATACAGGGGGCCGTTCACCCCTCCACTTT
CASRDTGGRSPLHF
>TRBD2|TRBJ2-7|-|TRBV28
TGTGCCAGCAGTTTATCGGGAGGGCCCTACGAGCAGTACTTC
CASSLSGGPYEQYF